This TCR beta chain was identified during a study of T cells after posttransplantation cyclophosphamide. Whole-study findings and limits: Donor CD8+ memory clones often dominated recipient blood repertoires at later times.

This clone was seen many times. The antigen is unknown. Looked up from germline, CDR1 is SGHTA and CDR2 is FQGTGA. The CDR3 is 13 residues long. With 4 bases removed from V and 8 bases from J, the gap between germline ends came to 14 bases. Generated by immunoSEQ multiplex PCR, the TCRdb table keeps only in-frame clones and is missing some. Recorded here are tens of thousands of clones, none singletons. The related graft donor's blood sample was taken on the day of bone marrow donation. Sequenced: PBMCs. This receptor was obtained from a middle-aged man in good health, CMV-negative, and a related stem cell transplant donor. V and J are TRBV7-3 and TRBJ1-1, with D perhaps TRBD1 (5 bases). The CDR3 here is CASSSGGVTEAFF. The CDR3 DNA reads TGTGCCAGCAGCTCTGGGGGGGTGACCGAAGCTTTCTTT.